Sequencing of this T cell receptor beta chain was carried out in a study of cytomegalovirus exposure and HLA in healthy donors. Study-wide points: In all likelihood, a cluster of highly shared sequence variants was a sequencing artifact. The authors later linked a missense DCLRE1C variant to TCR beta V- and J-gene trimming. In a later analysis, the majority of CMV-associated beta chains seemingly showed HLA restriction.

Trimming removed 4 bases from V and 6 bases from J; junction bases left unmatched: 8. The CDR3 has 14 amino acids. In germline, CDR1 is SGHNT, CDR2 YYREEE (reference sequence). In regard to this clone: The antigen is not known.

It was with 60 Vbeta and 13 Jbeta primers that the PCR ran. Libraries were prepared by immunoSEQ multiplex PCR; TCRdb keeps only in-frame clonotypes and omits some of them. The data contain around 65,000 clones, around 75% of them singletons. The V call is TRBV5-4, the J call TRBJ1-2; 8 nucleotides line up with TRBD1. The clonotype originates from a young woman in good health and CMV-seropositive. Specimen: PBMCs. The CDR3 loop reads CASSVQGAYHGYTF. CDR3 nucleotides: TGTGCCAGCAGCGTTCAGGGGGCGTATCATGGCTACACCTTC. Full variable domain (outside the CDR3, taken from reference TRBV5-4 and TRBJ1-2): ETGVTQSPTHLIKTRGQQVTLRCSSQSGHNTVSWYQQALGQGPQFIFQYYREEENGRGNFPPRFSGLQFPNYSSELNVNALELDDSALYLCASSVQGAYHGYTFGSGTRLTVV.